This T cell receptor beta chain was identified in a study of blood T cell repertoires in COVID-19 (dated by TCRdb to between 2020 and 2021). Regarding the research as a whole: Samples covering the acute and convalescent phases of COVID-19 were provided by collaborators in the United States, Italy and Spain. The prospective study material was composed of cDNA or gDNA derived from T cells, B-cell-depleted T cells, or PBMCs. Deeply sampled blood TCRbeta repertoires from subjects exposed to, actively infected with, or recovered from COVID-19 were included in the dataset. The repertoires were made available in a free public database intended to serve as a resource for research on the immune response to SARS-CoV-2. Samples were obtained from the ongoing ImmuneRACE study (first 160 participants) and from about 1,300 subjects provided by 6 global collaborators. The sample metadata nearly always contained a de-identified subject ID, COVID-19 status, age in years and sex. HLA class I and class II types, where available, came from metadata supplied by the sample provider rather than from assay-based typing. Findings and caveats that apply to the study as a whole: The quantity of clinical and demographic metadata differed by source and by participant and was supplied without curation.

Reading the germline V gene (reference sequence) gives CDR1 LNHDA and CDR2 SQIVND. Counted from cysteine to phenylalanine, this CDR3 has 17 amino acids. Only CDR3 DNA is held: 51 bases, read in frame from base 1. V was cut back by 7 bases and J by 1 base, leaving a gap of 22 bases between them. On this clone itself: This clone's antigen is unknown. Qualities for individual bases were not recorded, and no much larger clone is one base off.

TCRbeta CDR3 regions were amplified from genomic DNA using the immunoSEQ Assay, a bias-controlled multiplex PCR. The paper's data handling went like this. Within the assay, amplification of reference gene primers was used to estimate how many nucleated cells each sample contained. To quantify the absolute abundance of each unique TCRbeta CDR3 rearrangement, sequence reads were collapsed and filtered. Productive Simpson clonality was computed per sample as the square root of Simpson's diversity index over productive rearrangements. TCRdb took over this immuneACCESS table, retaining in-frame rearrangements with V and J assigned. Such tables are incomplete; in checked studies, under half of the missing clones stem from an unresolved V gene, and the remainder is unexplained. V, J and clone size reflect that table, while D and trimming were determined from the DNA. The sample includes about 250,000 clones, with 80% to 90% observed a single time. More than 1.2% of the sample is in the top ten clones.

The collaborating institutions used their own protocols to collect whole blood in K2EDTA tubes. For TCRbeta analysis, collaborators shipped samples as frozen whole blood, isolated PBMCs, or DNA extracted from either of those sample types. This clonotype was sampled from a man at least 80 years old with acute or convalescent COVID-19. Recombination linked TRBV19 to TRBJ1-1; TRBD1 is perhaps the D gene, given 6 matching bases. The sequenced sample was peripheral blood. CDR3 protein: CASTPQGARIPNTEAFF. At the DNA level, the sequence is TGTGCCAGTACCCCACAGGGCGCCCGGATTCCGAACACTGAAGCTTTCTTT. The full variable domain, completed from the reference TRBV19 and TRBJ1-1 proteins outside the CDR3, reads DGGITQSPKYLFRKEGQNVTLSCEQNLNHDAMYWYRQDPGQGLRLIYYSQIVNDFQKGDIAEGYSVSREKKESFPLTVTSAQKNPTAFYLCASTPQGARIPNTEAFFGQGTRLTVV.